The 6 T cell receptor beta chains in this list originate from one sample, sequenced in a study of radiation and T cells in renal cell carcinoma. The assay was immunoSEQ multiplex PCR, and TCRdb's table has in-frame clones only and misses some. The sample yields about 150,000 clones, about 88% seen once. Sample time point: baseline pretreatment blood. Treatment denoted: 15 Gy SBRT to primary tumor, nephrectomy 4 weeks later. Sequenced material: blood, taken from a patient whose treatment included radiotherapy and nephrectomy. These receptors came from an older woman with renal cell carcinoma.

This chain connects TRBV9 to TRBJ2-2; 11 bases line up with TRBD1. Per the germline V gene, CDR1 is SGDLS and CDR2 is YYNGEE. J was trimmed by 3 bases and V by 5 bases; bases with no gene match: 0. The CDR3 contains 14 residues. CDR3 sequence: CASRGQGDTGELFF. The CDR3, as DNA: TGTGCCAGCAGGGGACAGGGGGACACCGGGGAGCTGTTTTTT. Full variable domain (missing parts from reference TRBV9 and TRBJ2-2): DSGVTQTPKHLITATGQRVTLRCSPRSGDLSVYWYQQSLDQGLQFLIQYYNGEERAKGNILERFSAQQFPDLHSELNLSSLELGDSALYFCASRGQGDTGELFFGEGSRLTVL.

V and J are TRBV7-3 and TRBJ2-1; D gene uncertain. Trimming took 0 bases from V and 4 from J, leaving 4 bases between them. In germline, CDR1 is SGHTA, CDR2 FQGTGA. This CDR3 is built from 13 residues. CDR3 DNA sequence: TGTGCCAGCAGCTTAACGGGGTACAATGAGCAGTTCTTC. Protein sequence: CASSLTGYNEQFF.

The count of this clone is one. This chain uses TRBV4-3 with TRBJ2-2; 8 nucleotides align to TRBD1. Germline loops: CDR1 LGHNA, CDR2 YSLEER. The CDR3 length is 19 residues. After removal of 0 bases from V and 9 bases from J, the junction contained 18 bases not matched to a gene. The CDR3 region has the DNA TGCGCCAGCAGCCAAGAAAGTGGGACAGGATGGGACACCGGGTGGGAGCTGTTTTTT. It yields the protein CASSQESGTGWDTGWELFF.

The genes are TRBV28 and TRBJ1-2, with D hard to call. Germline loops: CDR1 MDHEN, CDR2 SYDVKM. This CDR3 is built from 13 residues. Trimming shortened V by 7 bases and J by 3 bases, and 12 bases separated the two germline ends. The CDR3 region is CASMESFDYGYTF. The CDR3 bases are TGTGCCAGCATGGAGTCTTTCGACTATGGCTACACCTTC.

CDR3 in amino acids: CASSRSEGVGHTEAFF. DNA of the CDR3: TGCGCCAGCAGCCGTAGCGAAGGGGTCGGTCACACTGAAGCTTTCTTT. J is TRBJ1-1 and V is TRBV4-1; D might be TRBD1 (5 bases). Germline V gene data show CDR1 as MGHRA and CDR2 as YSYEKL. Trimming removed 4 bases at V and 3 bases at J, with 18 bases between. CDR3 length: 16 residues.

The V and J genes are TRBV4-2 and TRBJ1-6; 8 nucleotides match TRBD1. Germline V CDR1 and CDR2: LGHNA, YNFKEQ. Germline trimming cut 1 base from V and 8 bases from J; bases unmatched to any gene: 4. The CDR3 consists of 15 residues. CDR3 in amino acids: CASSQVDRVDSPLHF. In DNA, the CDR3 is TGTGCCAGCAGCCAAGTGGACAGGGTAGATTCACCCCTCCACTTT.